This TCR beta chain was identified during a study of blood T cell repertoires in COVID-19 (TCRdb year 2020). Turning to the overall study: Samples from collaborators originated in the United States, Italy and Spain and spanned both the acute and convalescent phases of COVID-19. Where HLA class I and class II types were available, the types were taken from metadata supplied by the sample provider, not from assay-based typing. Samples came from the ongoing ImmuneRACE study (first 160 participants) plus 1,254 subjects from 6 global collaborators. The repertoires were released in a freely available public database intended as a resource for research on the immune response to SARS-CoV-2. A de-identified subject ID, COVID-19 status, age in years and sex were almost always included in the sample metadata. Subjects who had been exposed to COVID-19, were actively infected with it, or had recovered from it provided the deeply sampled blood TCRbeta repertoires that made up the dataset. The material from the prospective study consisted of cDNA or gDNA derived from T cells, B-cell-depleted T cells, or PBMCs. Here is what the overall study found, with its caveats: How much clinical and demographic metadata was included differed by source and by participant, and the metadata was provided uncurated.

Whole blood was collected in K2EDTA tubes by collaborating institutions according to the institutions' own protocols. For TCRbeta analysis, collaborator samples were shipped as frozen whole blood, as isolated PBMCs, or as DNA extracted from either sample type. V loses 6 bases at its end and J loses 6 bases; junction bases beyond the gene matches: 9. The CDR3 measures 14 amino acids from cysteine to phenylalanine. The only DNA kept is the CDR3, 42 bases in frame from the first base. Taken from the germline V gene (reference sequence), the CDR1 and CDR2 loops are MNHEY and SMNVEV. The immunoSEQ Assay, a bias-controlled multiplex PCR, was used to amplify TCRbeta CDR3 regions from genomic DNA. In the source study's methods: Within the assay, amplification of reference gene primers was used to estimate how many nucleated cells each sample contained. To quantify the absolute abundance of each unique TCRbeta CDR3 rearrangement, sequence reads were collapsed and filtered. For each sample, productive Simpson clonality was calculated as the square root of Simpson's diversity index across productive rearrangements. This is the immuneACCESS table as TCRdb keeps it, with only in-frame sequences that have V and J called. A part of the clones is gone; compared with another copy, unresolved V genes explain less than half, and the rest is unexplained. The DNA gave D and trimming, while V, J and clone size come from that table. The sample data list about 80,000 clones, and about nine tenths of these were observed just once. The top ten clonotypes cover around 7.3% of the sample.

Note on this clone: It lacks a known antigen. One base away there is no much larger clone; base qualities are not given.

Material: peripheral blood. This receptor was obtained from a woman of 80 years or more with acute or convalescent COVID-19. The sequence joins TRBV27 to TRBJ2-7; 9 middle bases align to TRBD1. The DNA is TGTGCCAGCAGCAGAGACAGGGGGGTGCCCGAGCAGTACTTC. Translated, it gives CASSRDRGVPEQYF.